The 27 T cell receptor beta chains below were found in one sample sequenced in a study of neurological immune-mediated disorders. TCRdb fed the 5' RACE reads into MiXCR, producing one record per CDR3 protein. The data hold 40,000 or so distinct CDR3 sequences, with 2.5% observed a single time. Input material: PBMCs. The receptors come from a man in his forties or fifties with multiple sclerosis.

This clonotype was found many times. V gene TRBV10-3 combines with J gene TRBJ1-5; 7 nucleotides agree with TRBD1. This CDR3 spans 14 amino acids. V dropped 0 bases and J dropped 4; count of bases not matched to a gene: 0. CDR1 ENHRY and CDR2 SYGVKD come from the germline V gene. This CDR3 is CAISESTGNQPQHF. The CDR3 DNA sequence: TGTGCCATCAGTGAGTCGACAGGGAATCAGCCCCAGCATTTT.

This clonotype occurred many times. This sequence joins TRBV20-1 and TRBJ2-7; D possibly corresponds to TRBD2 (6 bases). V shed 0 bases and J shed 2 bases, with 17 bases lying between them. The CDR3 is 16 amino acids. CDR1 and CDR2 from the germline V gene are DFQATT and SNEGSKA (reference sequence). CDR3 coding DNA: TGCAGTGCTAGAGATCAAGGGACTCAAAAACCCTACGAGCAGTACTTC. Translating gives CSARDQGTQKPYEQYF.

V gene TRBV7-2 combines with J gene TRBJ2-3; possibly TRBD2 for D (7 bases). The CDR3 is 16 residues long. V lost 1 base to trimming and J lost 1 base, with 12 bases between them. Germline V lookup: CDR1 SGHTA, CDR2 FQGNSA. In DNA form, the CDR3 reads TGTGCCAGCAGCTTAGGGGGGGGCCAAGGCACAGATACGCAGTATTTT. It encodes CASSLGGGQGTDTQYF.

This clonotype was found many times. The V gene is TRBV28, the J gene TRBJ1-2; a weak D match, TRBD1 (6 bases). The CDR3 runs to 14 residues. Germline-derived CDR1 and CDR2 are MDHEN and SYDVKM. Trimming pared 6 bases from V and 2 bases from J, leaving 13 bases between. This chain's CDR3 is CASSPQTGNYGYTF. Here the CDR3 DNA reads TGTGCCAGCAGCCCCCAAACAGGGAACTATGGCTACACCTTC.

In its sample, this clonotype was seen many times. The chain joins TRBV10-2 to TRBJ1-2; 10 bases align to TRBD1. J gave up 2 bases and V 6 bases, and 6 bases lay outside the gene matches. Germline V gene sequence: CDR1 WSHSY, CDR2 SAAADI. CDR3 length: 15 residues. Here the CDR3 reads CASRPGQGENYGYTF. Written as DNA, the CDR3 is TGCGCCAGCAGACCAGGACAGGGGGAGAACTATGGCTACACCTTC.

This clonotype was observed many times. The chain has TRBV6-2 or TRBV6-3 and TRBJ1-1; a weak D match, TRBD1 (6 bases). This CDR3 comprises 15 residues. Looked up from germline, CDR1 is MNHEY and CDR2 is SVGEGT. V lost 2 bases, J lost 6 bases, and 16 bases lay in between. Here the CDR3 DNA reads TGTGCCAGCAGTTACCGGGGGGCGGGATACCCTGAAGCTTTCTTT. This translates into CASSYRGAGYPEAFF.

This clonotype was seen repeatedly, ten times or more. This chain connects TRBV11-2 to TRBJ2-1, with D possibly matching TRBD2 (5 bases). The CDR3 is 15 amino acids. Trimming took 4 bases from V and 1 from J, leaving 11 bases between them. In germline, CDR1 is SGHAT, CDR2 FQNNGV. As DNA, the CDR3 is TGTGCCAGCAGCTCTGCGCGGGCGTCCTACAATGAGCAGTTCTTC. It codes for CASSSARASYNEQFF.

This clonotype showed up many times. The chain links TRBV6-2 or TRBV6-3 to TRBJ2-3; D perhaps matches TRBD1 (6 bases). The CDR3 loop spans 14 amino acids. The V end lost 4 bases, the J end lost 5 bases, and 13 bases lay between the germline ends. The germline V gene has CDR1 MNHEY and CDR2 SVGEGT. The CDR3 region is CASSSRTVQDTQYF. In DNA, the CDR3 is TGTGCCAGCAGTTCCCGGACAGTTCAAGATACGCAGTATTTT.

CDR3 sequence: CASRGGVETEAFF. The CDR3, as DNA: TGTGCCAGCAGGGGAGGGGTTGAAACTGAAGCTTTCTTT. The genes are TRBV2 and TRBJ1-1; TRBD1 is a possible D gene (5 bases). V gave up 6 bases and J gave up 5 bases, with 13 bases separating them. The CDR3 has 13 residues. In germline, CDR1 is SNHLY, CDR2 FYNNEI.

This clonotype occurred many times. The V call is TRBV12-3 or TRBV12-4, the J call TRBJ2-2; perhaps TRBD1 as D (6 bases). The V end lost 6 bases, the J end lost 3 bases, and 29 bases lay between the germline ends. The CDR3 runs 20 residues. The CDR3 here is CASSKHWGHLDRMDTGELFF. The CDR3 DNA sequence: TGTGCCAGCAGCAAGCATTGGGGACACCTAGACCGAATGGACACCGGGGAGCTGTTTTTT.

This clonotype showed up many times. The CDR3 coding sequence is TGCGCCAGCAGCTGGCGGGGACTAGCGGGCGATGAGCAGTTCTTC. This encodes CASSWRGLAGDEQFF. V gene TRBV5-1 combines with J gene TRBJ2-1; TRBD2 agrees at 12 bases. CDR1 is SGHRS, CDR2 YFSETQ, per germline. CDR3 length equals 15 residues. Losses at the gene ends were 3 bases for V and 8 bases for J; bases not matched to a gene: 6.

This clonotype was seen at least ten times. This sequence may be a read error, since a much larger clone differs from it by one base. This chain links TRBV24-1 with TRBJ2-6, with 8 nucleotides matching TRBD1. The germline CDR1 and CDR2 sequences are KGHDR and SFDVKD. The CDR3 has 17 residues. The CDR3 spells CATSDGQGRSGAKVLTF. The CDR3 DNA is TGTGCCACCAGTGATGGACAGGGAAGGTCTGGGGCCAAAGTCCTGACTTTC.

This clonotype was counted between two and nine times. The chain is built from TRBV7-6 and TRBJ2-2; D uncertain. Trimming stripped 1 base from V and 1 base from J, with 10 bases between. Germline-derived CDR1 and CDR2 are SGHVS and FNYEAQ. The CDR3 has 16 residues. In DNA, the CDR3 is TGTGCCAGCAGCTTAGATTTCGGGTTGAACACCGGGGAGCTGTTTTTT. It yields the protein CASSLDFGLNTGELFF.

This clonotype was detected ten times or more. CDR3 nucleotide sequence: TGCGCCAGCAGCTTTACAGGGCAAGAGACCCAGTACTTC. It is translated as CASSFTGQETQYF. This chain joins TRBV5-1 and TRBJ2-5; D is possibly TRBD1 (6 bases). This CDR3 has 13 amino acids. Germline CDR1 SGHRS, CDR2 YFSETQ. V lost 2 bases to trimming and J lost 2 bases, with 7 bases between them.

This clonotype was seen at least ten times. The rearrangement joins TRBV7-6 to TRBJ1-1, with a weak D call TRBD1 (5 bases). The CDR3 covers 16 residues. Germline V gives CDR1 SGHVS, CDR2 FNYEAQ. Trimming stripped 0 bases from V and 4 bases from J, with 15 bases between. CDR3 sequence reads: CASSLARGGVVTEAFF. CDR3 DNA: TGTGCCAGCAGCTTAGCGAGGGGAGGGGTGGTCACTGAAGCTTTCTTT.

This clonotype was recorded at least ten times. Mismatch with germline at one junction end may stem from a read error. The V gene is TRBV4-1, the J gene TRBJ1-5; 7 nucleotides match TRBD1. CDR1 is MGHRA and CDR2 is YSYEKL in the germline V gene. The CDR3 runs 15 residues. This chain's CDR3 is CASSREGARGQPQNF. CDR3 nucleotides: TGCGCCAGCAGCCGAGAGGGGGCGCGGGGTCAGCCCCAGAATTTT.

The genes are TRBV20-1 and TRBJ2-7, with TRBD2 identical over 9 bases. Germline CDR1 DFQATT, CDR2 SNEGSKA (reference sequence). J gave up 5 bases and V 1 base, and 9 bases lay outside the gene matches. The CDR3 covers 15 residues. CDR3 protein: CSARGFLAGANEQYF. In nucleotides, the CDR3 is TGCAGTGCTAGAGGATTTTTAGCGGGGGCCAACGAGCAGTACTTC.

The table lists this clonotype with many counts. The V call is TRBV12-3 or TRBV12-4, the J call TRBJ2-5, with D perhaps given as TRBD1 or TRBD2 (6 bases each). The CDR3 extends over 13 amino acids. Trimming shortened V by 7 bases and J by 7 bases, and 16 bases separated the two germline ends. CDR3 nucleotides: TGTGCCAGCACCGCGGGACACTTAGGGACCCAGTACTTC. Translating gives CASTAGHLGTQYF.

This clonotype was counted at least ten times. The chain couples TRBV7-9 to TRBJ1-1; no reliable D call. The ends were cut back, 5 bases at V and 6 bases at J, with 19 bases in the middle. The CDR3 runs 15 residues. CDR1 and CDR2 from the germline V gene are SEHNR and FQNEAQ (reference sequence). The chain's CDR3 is CASSPSDLSRAEAFF. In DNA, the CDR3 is TGTGCCAGCAGCCCGTCGGACCTTTCAAGGGCTGAAGCTTTCTTT.

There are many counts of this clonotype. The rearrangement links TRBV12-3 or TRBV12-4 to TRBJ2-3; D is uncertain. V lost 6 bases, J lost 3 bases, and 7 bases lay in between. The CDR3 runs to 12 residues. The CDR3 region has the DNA TGTGCCAGCAGGATGATTACAGATACGCAGTATTTT. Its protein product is CASRMITDTQYF.

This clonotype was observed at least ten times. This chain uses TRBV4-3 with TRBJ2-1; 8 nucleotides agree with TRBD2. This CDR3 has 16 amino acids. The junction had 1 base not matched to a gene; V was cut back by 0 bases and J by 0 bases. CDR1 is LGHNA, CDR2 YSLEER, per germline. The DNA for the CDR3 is TGCGCCAGCAGCCAAGATCGGGGGGGCTCCTACAATGAGCAGTTCTTC. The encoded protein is CASSQDRGGSYNEQFF.

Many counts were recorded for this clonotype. CDR3 sequence (DNA): TGCGCCAGGGTGTGGCCGCGGCTAGCGGTACAAGAGACCCAGTACTTC. This translates into CARVWPRLAVQETQYF. This sequence joins TRBV4-1 and TRBJ2-5; TRBD2 aligns across 7 bases. After removal of 9 bases from V and 2 bases from J, the junction contained 15 bases not matched to a gene. The germline CDR1 and CDR2 sequences are MGHRA and YSYEKL. CDR3 length: 16 amino acids.

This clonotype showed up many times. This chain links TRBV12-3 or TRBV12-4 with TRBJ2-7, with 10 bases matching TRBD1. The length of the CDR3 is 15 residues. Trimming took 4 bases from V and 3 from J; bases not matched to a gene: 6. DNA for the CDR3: TGTGCCAGCAGTTCCGTGGACAGGGGGATCTACGAGCAGTACTTC. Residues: CASSSVDRGIYEQYF.

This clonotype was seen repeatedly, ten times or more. The CDR3 is CSVEEFPGQGASSSYNEQFF. The CDR3 DNA follows: TGCAGCGTTGAAGAATTCCCGGGACAGGGGGCCTCCAGCTCCTACAATGAGCAGTTCTTC. The chain uses TRBV29-1 and TRBJ2-1; 12 bases line up with TRBD1. Germline trimming cut 0 bases from V and 0 bases from J; bases unmatched to any gene: 12. Germline-derived CDR1 and CDR2 are SQVTM and ANQGSEA. The CDR3 spans 20 residues.

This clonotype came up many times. CDR3 protein: CASSFNGGAGDEQFF. CDR3 coding DNA: TGTGCCAGCAGTTTCAACGGGGGGGCCGGGGATGAGCAGTTCTTC. This sequence joins TRBV12-3 or TRBV12-4 and TRBJ2-1; 8 nucleotides align to TRBD2. CDR3 length: 15 residues. V lost 3 bases to trimming and J lost 8 bases; unmatched junction nucleotides: 9.

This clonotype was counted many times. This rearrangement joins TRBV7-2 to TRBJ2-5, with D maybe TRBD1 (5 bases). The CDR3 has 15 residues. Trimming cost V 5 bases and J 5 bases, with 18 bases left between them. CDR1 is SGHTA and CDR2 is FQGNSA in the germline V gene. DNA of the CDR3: TGTGCCAGCAGCCAAGCCGGACACCGGGTCGAGACCCAGTACTTC. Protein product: CASSQAGHRVETQYF.

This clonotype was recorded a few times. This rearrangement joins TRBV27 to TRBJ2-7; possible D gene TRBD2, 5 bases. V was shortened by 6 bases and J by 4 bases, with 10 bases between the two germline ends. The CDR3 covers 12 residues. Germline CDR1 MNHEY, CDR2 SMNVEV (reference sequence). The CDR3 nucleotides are TGTGCCAGCAGGGGAGCTCCTTACGAGCAGTACTTC. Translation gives CASRGAPYEQYF.